This TCR beta chain was recorded in a study of CD8+CD57+ T cells in acquired aplastic anemia. At the level of the study: Sorted CD4+ and CD8+ cell DNA averaged roughly 3 ug.

The study profiled TCR beta VDJ and CDR3 using genomic DNA as template. In TCRdb, the reads were re-called with MiXCR into one record per CDR3 protein. Here the sample spans hundreds of thousands of distinct CDR3 sequences, 55% to 75% being singletons. The CDR3 covers 15 residues. CDR1 is SEHNR and CDR2 is FQNEAQ in the germline V gene (reference sequence). V shed 5 bases and J 11 bases; nucleotides not matched to a gene: 16. This sequence was found in a human donor in good health, serving as a control. The chain couples TRBV7-9 to TRBJ2-3, with TRBD2 matching over 7 bases. Input material: sorted CD4+, CD8+, or CD8+CD57+ T cells (not recorded which) from PBMCs. In nucleotides, the CDR3 is TGTGCCAGCAGCGTATGGACTAGTGGAGCACAAGAGCAGTATTTT. It encodes CASSVWTSGAQEQYF.